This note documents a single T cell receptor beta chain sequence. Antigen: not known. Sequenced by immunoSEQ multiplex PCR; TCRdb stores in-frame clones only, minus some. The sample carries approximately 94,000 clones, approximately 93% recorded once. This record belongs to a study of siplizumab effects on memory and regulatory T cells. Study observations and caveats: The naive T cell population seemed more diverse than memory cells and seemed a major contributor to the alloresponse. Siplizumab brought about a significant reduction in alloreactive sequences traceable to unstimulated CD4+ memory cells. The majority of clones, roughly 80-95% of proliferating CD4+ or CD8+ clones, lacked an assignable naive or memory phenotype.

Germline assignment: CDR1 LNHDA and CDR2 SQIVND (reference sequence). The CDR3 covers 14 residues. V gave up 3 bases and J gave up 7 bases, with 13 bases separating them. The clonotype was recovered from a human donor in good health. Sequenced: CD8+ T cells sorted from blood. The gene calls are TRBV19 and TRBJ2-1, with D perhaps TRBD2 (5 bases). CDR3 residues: CASSIGSEVNEQFF. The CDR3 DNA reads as TGTGCCAGTAGTATTGGGAGCGAGGTAAATGAGCAGTTCTTC.